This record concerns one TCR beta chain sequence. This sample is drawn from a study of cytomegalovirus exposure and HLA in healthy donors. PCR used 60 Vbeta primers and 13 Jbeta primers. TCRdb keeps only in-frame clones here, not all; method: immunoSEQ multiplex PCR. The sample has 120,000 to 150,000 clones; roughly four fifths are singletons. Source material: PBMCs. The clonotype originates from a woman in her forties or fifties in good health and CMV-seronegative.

Here the CDR3 reads CASRQAGGVEELFF. CDR3 nucleotides: TGTGCCAGCAGACAAGCGGGGGGGGTAGAGGAGCTGTTTTTT. V usage is TRBV7-9 and J usage is TRBJ2-2; 10 positions match TRBD2. The CDR3 sequence is 14 residues long. The V segment lost 6 bases and the J segment 10 bases; nucleotides outside the gene matches: 8. Germline V gives CDR1 SEHNR, CDR2 FQNEAQ (reference sequence).